The rows below give T cell receptor beta chains drawn from one sample of a study of T cell repertoires in cytomegalovirus infection. MiXCR was run by TCRdb on the reads, yielding one entry per CDR3 protein. In the table there are about 250,000 distinct CDR3 sequences, approximately 6.7% of which are singletons. The sample consisted of PBMCs. These receptors all stem from a human donor in good health (CMV status not recorded). Some clones in this sample may be carry-over from other donors' samples. CDR3s include the opening cysteine and the closing phenylalanine or tryptophan. D genes are given only for firm matches. Rows give clone size only sometimes, using once, few, many, or a class for an expanded clone.

J gene	CDR3 length	V gene	clone size	D gene	CDR3 protein	CDR3 DNA
TRBJ1-2	19	TRBV5-6	many	.	CASSPLVESGSSLNYGYTF	TGTGCCAGCAGCCCCCTCGTTGAATCAGGCAGCTCTCTCAACTATGGCTACACCTTC
TRBJ2-7	13	TRBV12-3/TRBV12-4	many	TRBD1	CASTGTGIYEQYF	TGTGCCAGCACCGGGACAGGGATATACGAGCAGTACTTC
TRBJ2-1	11	TRBV5-6	many	.	CASSLVGSPFF	TGTGCCAGCAGCTTGGTAGGTTCTCCGTTCTTC
TRBJ1-2	16	TRBV5-1	many	.	CASSLSRGSDGYGYTF	TGCGCCAGCAGCTTATCCCGGGGGTCTGATGGCTATGGCTACACCTTC
TRBJ1-6	14	TRBV7-2	many	TRBD1	CASSYRGVDSPLHF	TGTGCCAGCAGTTACAGGGGTGTGGATTCACCCCTCCACTTT
TRBJ1-5	11	TRBV7-2	many	.	CASSSGRVQHF	TGTGCCAGCAGCTCGGGACGGGTCCAGCATTTT
TRBJ1-1	16	TRBV7-9	many	.	CASSPAGRGNNTEAFF	TGTGCCAGCAGCCCCGCGGGGAGGGGGAACAACACTGAAGCTTTCTTT
TRBJ2-1	15	TRBV7-2	many	.	CASSPDILGYNEQFF	TGTGCCAGCAGCCCGGACATCCTGGGCTACAATGAGCAGTTCTTC
TRBJ1-5	12	TRBV20-1	many	.	CSARTGLGPQHF	TGCAGTGCTAGGACGGGTCTGGGGCCCCAGCATTTT
TRBJ2-7	18	TRBV6-5	.	.	CASTKGRRGGRESYEQYF	TGTGCCAGCACCAAAGGGAGAAGAGGGGGCCGGGAGTCCTACGAGCAGTACTTC
TRBJ2-6	15	TRBV28	many	.	CASGPRGSGANVLTF	TGTGCCAGCGGTCCACGGGGTTCTGGGGCCAACGTCCTGACTTTC
TRBJ1-5	15	TRBV5-6	many	TRBD1	CASSSAGGPNQPQHF	TGTGCCAGCAGCTCCGCAGGGGGGCCAAATCAGCCCCAGCATTTT
TRBJ1-1	14	TRBV2	many	.	CATRQARMNTEAFF	TGTGCCACCCGACAGGCCCGAATGAACACTGAAGCTTTCTTT
TRBJ1-1	13	TRBV7-2	many	.	CASSTRGSLAAFF	TGTGCCAGCAGCACGCGGGGTTCCCTTGCGGCTTTCTTT
TRBJ2-3	16	TRBV5-1	many	TRBD2	CASSARTSGYTDTQYF	TGCGCCAGCAGCGCCAGGACTAGCGGGTACACAGATACGCAGTATTTT
TRBJ2-7	15	TRBV14	many	.	CASSQGRAGSYEQYF	TGTGCCAGCAGCCAAGGGCGCGCCGGGTCCTACGAGCAGTACTTC
TRBJ2-5	14	TRBV7-8	many	TRBD1	CASSAWDRPLTQYF	TGTGCCAGCAGCGCATGGGACAGACCTCTAACCCAGTACTTC
TRBJ2-1	17	TRBV7-2	many	TRBD2	CASSLPRLAGTYNEQFF	TGTGCCAGCAGCTTGCCCAGACTAGCGGGGACCTACAATGAGCAGTTCTTC
TRBJ2-1	15	TRBV19	many	TRBD1	CASRPRGQGGNEQFF	TGTGCCAGTCGCCCCCGGGGACAGGGGGGAAATGAGCAGTTCTTC
TRBJ2-7	16	TRBV6-2/TRBV6-3	many	TRBD1	CASRMAGTGGTYEQYF	TGTGCCAGCAGAATGGCCGGGACAGGGGGCACCTACGAGCAGTACTTC
TRBJ2-6	14	TRBV2	many	.	CASSYASGANVLTF	TGTGCCAGCAGCTACGCTTCTGGGGCCAACGTCCTGACTTTC
TRBJ2-7	14	TRBV18	.	.	CASSPLGADYEQYF	TGTGCCAGCTCACCACTGGGCGCGGACTACGAGCAGTACTTC
TRBJ2-1	12	TRBV11-2	many	.	CASSLVWNEQFF	TGTGCCAGCAGCTTAGTGTGGAATGAGCAGTTCTTC